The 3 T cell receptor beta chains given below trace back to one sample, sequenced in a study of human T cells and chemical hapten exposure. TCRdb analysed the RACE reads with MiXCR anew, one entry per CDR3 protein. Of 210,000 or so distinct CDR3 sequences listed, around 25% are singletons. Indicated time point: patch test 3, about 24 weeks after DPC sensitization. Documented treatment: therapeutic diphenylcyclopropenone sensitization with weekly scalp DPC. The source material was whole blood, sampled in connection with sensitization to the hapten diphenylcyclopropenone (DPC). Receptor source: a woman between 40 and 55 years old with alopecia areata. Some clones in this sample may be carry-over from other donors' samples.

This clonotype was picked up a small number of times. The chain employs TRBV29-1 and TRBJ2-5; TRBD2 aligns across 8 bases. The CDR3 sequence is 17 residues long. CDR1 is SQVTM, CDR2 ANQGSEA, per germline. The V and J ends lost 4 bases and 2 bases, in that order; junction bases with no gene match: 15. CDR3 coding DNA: TGCAGCGTTGCCGGACTAGCTAATACGGGGCTTCAAGAGACCCAGTACTTC. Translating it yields CSVAGLANTGLQETQYF.

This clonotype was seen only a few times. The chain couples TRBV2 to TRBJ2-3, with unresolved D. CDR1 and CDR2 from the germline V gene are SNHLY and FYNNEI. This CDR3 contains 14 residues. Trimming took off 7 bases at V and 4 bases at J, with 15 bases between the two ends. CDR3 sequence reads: CASNRVPPADTQYF. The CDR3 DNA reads TGTGCCAGCAACCGGGTACCCCCCGCAGATACGCAGTATTTT. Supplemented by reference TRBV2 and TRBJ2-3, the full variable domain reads EPEVTQTPSHQVTQMGQEVILRCVPISNHLYFYWYRQILGQKVEFLVSFYNNEISEKSEIFDDQFSVERPDGSNFTLKIRSTKLEDSAMYFCASNRVPPADTQYFGPGTRLTVL.

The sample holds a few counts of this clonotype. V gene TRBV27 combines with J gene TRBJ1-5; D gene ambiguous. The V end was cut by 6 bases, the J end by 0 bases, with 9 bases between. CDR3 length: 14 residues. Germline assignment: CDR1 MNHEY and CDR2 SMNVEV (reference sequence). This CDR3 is CASRPGYSNQPQHF. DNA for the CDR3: TGTGCCAGCAGGCCGGGATATAGCAATCAGCCCCAGCATTTT.